This passage covers 10 T cell receptor beta chains from one sample sequenced in a study of CD8+CD57+ T cells in acquired aplastic anemia. CDR3 and TCR beta VDJ profiling relied on genomic DNA as the template. TCRdb re-derived calls from the reads in MiXCR, one entry per CDR3 protein. Here the sample spans about 220,000 distinct CDR3 sequences, approximately 35% being singletons. What was sequenced was sorted CD4+, CD8+, or CD8+CD57+ T cells (not recorded which) from PBMCs. The receptors originated from a human donor in good health, serving as a control.

On this clonotype itself: One base away lies a much larger clone, so this may be a sequencing read error. This rearrangement joins TRBV7-8 to TRBJ1-4, with TRBD1 identical over 8 bases. CDR1 and CDR2 from the germline V gene are SGHVS and FQNEAQ. Trimming took 5 bases from V and 12 from J; bases not matched to a gene: 14. This CDR3 has 15 residues. The CDR3 nucleotides read TGTGCCAGCAGCCCTCTGACAGGGGAGGGGGAAGAACTGTTTTTT. Its protein is CASSPLTGEGEELFF.

Many counts were recorded for this clonotype. CDR3 DNA sequence: TGTGCCAGCAGCTCGCAGACTAGCGGGGAGACCCAGTACTTC. Translated: CASSSQTSGETQYF. The chain employs TRBV7-8 and TRBJ2-5; TRBD2 matches at 10 bases. Germline V gives CDR1 SGHVS, CDR2 FQNEAQ. CDR3 length equals 14 residues. V shed 4 bases, J shed 5 bases, and the junction held 4 bases outside the gene matches.

Worth noting for this clonotype: This sequence may be a read error, since a much larger clone differs from it by one base. This chain uses TRBV11-2 with TRBJ1-2, with D possibly TRBD1 on 5 matching bases. The CDR3 consists of 15 residues. Germline assignment: CDR1 SGHAT and CDR2 FQNNGV. The CDR3 is CASSPKGGVNCGYTF. The CDR3 DNA follows: TGTGCCAGCAGCCCAAAGGGAGGGGTTAACTGTGGCTACACCTTC.

The chain combines TRBV2 with TRBJ1-5, with D perhaps TRBD1 (5 bases). CDR1 SNHLY and CDR2 FYNNEI come from the germline V gene. This CDR3 is built from 12 residues. Trimming stripped 7 bases from V and 7 bases from J, with 11 bases between. The CDR3 loop reads CASTQGPQPQHF. CDR3 DNA: TGTGCCAGCACCCAGGGACCGCAGCCCCAGCATTTT.

This chain connects TRBV29-1 to TRBJ1-3; D perhaps matches TRBD1 (5 bases). The germline V and J ends were trimmed by 0 bases and 4 bases, with 10 bases remaining between them. The CDR3 totals 14 residues. CDR1 SQVTM and CDR2 ANQGSEA come from the germline V gene. The CDR3 nucleotides are TGCAGCGTTGAAGATCAGGGCCGAGGAAACACCATATATTTT. It encodes CSVEDQGRGNTIYF.

As for this clonotype: This may arise from a read error, as a much more abundant clone is one base away. The chain couples TRBV2 to TRBJ1-1; TRBD1 is a possible D gene (6 bases). Germline V gene sequence: CDR1 SNHLY, CDR2 FYNNEI. Trimming cost V 11 bases and J 3 bases, with 22 bases left between them. The CDR3 consists of 15 residues. Here the CDR3 reads CACGGRAGGYTEAFF. CDR3 nucleotide sequence: TGTGCCTGCGGAGGGAGGGCGGGGGGCTACACTGAAGCTTTCTTT. Supplemented by reference TRBV2 and TRBJ1-1, the full variable domain reads EPEVTQTPSHQVTQMGQEVILRCVPISNHLYFYWYRQILGQKVEFLVSFYNNEISEKSEIFDDQFSVERPDGSNFTLKIRSTKLEDSAMYFCACGGRAGGYTEAFFGQGTRLTVV.

This clonotype was detected a few times. This chain's CDR3 is CASSTWALYEQYF. CDR3 DNA sequence: TGTGCCAGCAGCACTTGGGCCTTATACGAGCAGTACTTC. This rearrangement joins TRBV7-4 to TRBJ2-7; D uncertain. Germline lookup yields CDR1 SGHVT and CDR2 SQSDAQ. V lost 5 bases, J lost 4 bases, and 12 bases lay in between. This CDR3 has 13 amino acids.

This clonotype has just a few counts. V and J are TRBV3-1 and TRBJ1-1; D perhaps matches TRBD1 (5 bases). Germline assignment: CDR1 LGHDT and CDR2 YNNKEL (reference sequence). The CDR3 contains 15 residues. Between the trimmed V and J ends, which lost 3 bases and 4 bases, there was a span of 15 bases. In nucleotides, the CDR3 is TGTGCCAGCAGCCACGCAGGGACGGGGGTCACTGAAGCTTTCTTT. This encodes CASSHAGTGVTEAFF. Together with reference TRBV3-1 and TRBJ1-1, the CDR3 gives the full variable domain: DTAVSQTPKYLVTQMGNDKSIKCEQNLGHDTMYWYKQDSKKFLKIMFSYNNKELIINETVPNRFSPKSPDKAHLNLHINSLELGDSAVYFCASSHAGTGVTEAFFGQGTRLTVV.

This clonotype turned up a few times. The V call is TRBV18, the J call TRBJ1-1, with D perhaps matching TRBD1 (5 bases). Germline V gene sequence: CDR1 KGHSH, CDR2 LQKENI. CDR3 size: 13 residues. The V gene lost 8 bases and the J gene lost 1 base, with 11 bases spanning the gap. The CDR3 protein is CASSWGTNTEAFF. The CDR3 DNA sequence: TGTGCCAGCAGCTGGGGGACGAACACTGAAGCTTTCTTT.

This clonotype was detected only a few times. The chain joins TRBV7-3 to TRBJ2-1; D might be TRBD2 (5 bases). The CDR3 runs to 13 residues. The germline V and J ends were trimmed by 4 bases and 9 bases, with 13 bases remaining between them. From germline, CDR1 is SGHTA and CDR2 FQGTGA. CDR3 sequence reads: CASSSPAGGEQFF. CDR3 DNA sequence: TGTGCCAGCAGCTCACCCGCGGGCGGTGAGCAGTTCTTC.